One sample yielded the 13 T cell receptor beta chains listed below, sequenced in a study of CD8 T cells in Susac syndrome. Random hexamers primed reverse transcription of about 0.45 to 1 ug RNA. TCRdb independently ran MiXCR on the immunoSEQ multiplex PCR reads; one entry per CDR3 protein. The repertoire has about 250,000 distinct CDR3 sequences, 80% to 95% of them found once; the top ten carry 0.065% to 0.08%. Input material: CD4+ T cells from PBMCs. These receptors originate from a human donor with multiple sclerosis.

V and J are TRBV3-1 and TRBJ1-1; the match to TRBD1 covers 8 bases. CDR3 length: 16 amino acids. V was clipped by 2 bases and J by 3 bases; unmatched bases: 8. From germline, CDR1 is LGHDT and CDR2 YNNKEL (reference sequence). CDR3 in DNA: TGTGCCAGCAGCCAACCTAATATACAGGGGGACACTGAAGCTTTCTTT. Protein product: CASSQPNIQGDTEAFF.

This chain's CDR3 is CASSQGGGFDFTEAFF. In DNA form, the CDR3 reads TGTGCCAGCAGCCAAGGTGGAGGCTTTGATTTCACTGAAGCTTTCTTT. The chain has TRBV3-1 and TRBJ1-1; D uncertain. The germline CDR1 and CDR2 sequences are LGHDT and YNNKEL (reference sequence). This CDR3 comprises 16 residues. V was cut by 1 base and J by 4 bases, with 16 bases left in between.

V and J are TRBV24-1 and TRBJ1-2; a possible D gene is TRBD1 (6 bases). This CDR3 is 15 amino acids long. Trimming left V 0 bases short and J 4 bases short, with 11 bases between. Germline values: CDR1 KGHDR, CDR2 SFDVKD. The CDR3 sequence: CATSDLHGGAYGYTF. DNA of the CDR3: TGTGCCACCAGTGATTTGCATGGGGGGGCCTATGGCTACACCTTC.

The genes are TRBV27 and TRBJ1-1, with D tentatively TRBD1 (6 bases). Germline V gene data show CDR1 as MNHEY and CDR2 as SMNVEV (reference sequence). Deletions cut 5 bases from V and 7 bases from J, with 14 bases between. The CDR3 extends over 13 amino acids. DNA of the CDR3: TGTGCCAGCAGTCTACAGGGACGGAGTGAAGCTTTCTTT. This gives the protein CASSLQGRSEAFF.

The chain is built from TRBV6-1 and TRBJ1-1; the D gene is possibly TRBD1 (5 bases). The germline gives CDR1 MNHNS, CDR2 SASEGT. This CDR3 region has 17 residues. V was trimmed by 5 bases and J by 5 bases, leaving 24 bases between them. The CDR3 nucleotides are TGTGCCAGCAGTAGGACCGTCGGGACCTCCCTGGGGACTGAAGCTTTCTTT. Residues: CASSRTVGTSLGTEAFF.

The chain employs TRBV24-1 and TRBJ2-3; TRBD2 might be the D (6 bases). The CDR3 is made up of 12 amino acids. The V gene's germline CDR1 is KGHDR and CDR2 SFDVKD. V lost 5 bases to trimming and J lost 6 bases, with 8 bases between them. CDR3 nucleotide sequence: TGTGCCACCAGTGCGGGAGCCGATACGCAGTATTTT. Amino acid sequence: CATSAGADTQYF.

J is TRBJ1-2 and V is TRBV27, with D possibly being TRBD1 (5 bases). The CDR3 spans 13 residues. Trimming took off 4 bases at V and 8 bases at J, with 14 bases between the two ends. Germline V CDR1 and CDR2: MNHEY, SMNVEV (reference sequence). CDR3 sequence reads: CASSSSQGPGYTF. For the CDR3, the DNA is TGTGCCAGCAGTTCCTCGCAGGGTCCCGGCTACACCTTC.

The chain uses TRBV7-6 and TRBJ2-3; perhaps TRBD2 as D (6 bases). CDR3 length equals 14 residues. V was cut by 6 bases and J by 4 bases, with 14 bases left in between. Germline V lookup: CDR1 SGHVS, CDR2 FNYEAQ. CDR3 region: CASSSGTFPDTQYF. CDR3 bases: TGTGCCAGCAGTTCTGGGACTTTTCCAGATACGCAGTATTTT.

The chain couples TRBV20-1 to TRBJ2-2; D unresolved. The CDR3 has 14 amino acids. The ends were cut back, 6 bases at V and 0 bases at J, with 11 bases in the middle. CDR1 DFQATT and CDR2 SNEGSKA come from the germline V gene (reference sequence). CDR3: CSAPTPSNTGELFF. The CDR3, as DNA: TGCAGTGCACCTACCCCGTCGAACACCGGGGAGCTGTTTTTT.

The chain links TRBV6-2 or TRBV6-3 to TRBJ2-5; D is undetermined. Germline CDR1 MNHEY, CDR2 SVGEGT. V was shortened by 2 bases and J by 4 bases, with 14 bases between the two germline ends. This CDR3 contains 15 residues. CDR3 in amino acids: CASSYDGRPGETQYF. CDR3 nucleotides: TGTGCCAGCAGTTACGACGGACGGCCGGGAGAGACCCAGTACTTC.

This clonotype was observed once. The chain employs TRBV7-2 and TRBJ1-2; weak D call: TRBD1 (5 bases). V was clipped by 6 bases and J by 4 bases, with 12 bases between them. Germline V gives CDR1 SGHTA, CDR2 FQGNSA. The CDR3 is 13 amino acids. The CDR3 protein is CASRQGRSYGYTF. CDR3 DNA sequence: TGTGCCAGCAGGCAGGGCCGTAGCTATGGCTACACCTTC. The full variable domain, in which reference TRBV7-2 and TRBJ1-2 provide the parts outside the CDR3, is GAGVSQSPSNKVTEKGKDVELRCDPISGHTALYWYRQSLGQGLEFLIYFQGNSAPDKSGLPSDRFSAERTGGSVSTLTIQRTQQEDSAVYLCASRQGRSYGYTFGSGTRLTVV.

The chain joins TRBV15 to TRBJ2-1; 7 bases are a match to TRBD1. Trimming removed 3 bases from V and 4 bases from J; junction bases left unmatched: 0. The germline gives CDR1 LNHNV, CDR2 YYDKDF (reference sequence). The CDR3 runs 13 residues. The CDR3 region is CATSRDRYNEQFF. CDR3 in DNA: TGTGCCACCAGCAGGGACAGGTACAATGAGCAGTTCTTC.

This chain connects TRBV5-1 to TRBJ1-1; D is unclear. CDR3 length: 13 amino acids. Germline assignment: CDR1 SGHRS and CDR2 YFSETQ. Between the trimmed V and J ends, which lost 6 bases and 3 bases, there was a span of 12 bases. The CDR3 is CASKQDLDTEAFF. CDR3 coding DNA: TGCGCCAGCAAGCAGGATTTAGACACTGAAGCTTTCTTT.